These 21 T cell receptor beta chains came from one sample sequenced in a study of T cells in Graves' hyperthyroidism and ophthalmopathy. RNA transcripts provided the source from which TCR beta CDR3 regions were amplified. RT-PCR in the first round (using the HTBI primer set) targeted the TCR CDR3. Each CDR3 protein gets one entry after TCRdb re-called the multiplex PCR reads with MiXCR. The sample lists around 440,000 distinct CDR3 sequences, about 15% seen once, with just under 8% in the top ten. Sequencing used blood. The receptor source for this set is a young woman with Graves' hyperthyroidism.

This clonotype was detected many times. This chain uses TRBV28 with TRBJ1-3; D remains unclear. With 5 bases removed from V and 4 bases from J, the gap between germline ends came to 18 bases. The germline CDR1 and CDR2 sequences are MDHEN and SYDVKM. This CDR3 has 16 amino acids. The CDR3 DNA follows: TGTGCCAGCAGTCCTTTTACCGGCCCCAGGGGAAACACCATATATTTT. Its translation: CASSPFTGPRGNTIYF. The full variable domain, rest sourced from reference TRBV28 and TRBJ1-3, is DVKVTQSSRYLVKRTGEKVFLECVQDMDHENMFWYRQDPGLGLRLIYFSYDVKMKEKGDIPEGYSVSREKKERFSLILESASTNQTSMYLCASSPFTGPRGNTIYFGEGSWLTVV.

This chain connects TRBV20-1 to TRBJ1-4; D might be TRBD1 (5 bases). CDR1 and CDR2 from the germline V gene are DFQATT and SNEGSKA (reference sequence). The CDR3 covers 13 residues. The CDR3 sequence: CSGEGLRNEKLFF. DNA of the CDR3: TGCAGCGGGGAGGGACTGAGAAATGAAAAACTGTTTTTT.

This clonotype was seen repeatedly, ten times or more. V usage is TRBV2 and J usage is TRBJ2-1; 7 bases are a match to TRBD2. J lost 8 bases, V lost 5 bases, and 3 bases had no gene match. The CDR3 is 12 residues long. Germline V gene sequence: CDR1 SNHLY, CDR2 FYNNEI. Here the CDR3 reads CASSSGEDEQFF. The CDR3 bases are TGTGCCAGCAGTAGCGGGGAGGATGAGCAGTTCTTC.

There are many counts of this clonotype. The chain combines TRBV28 with TRBJ2-7, with D maybe TRBD2 (6 bases). V lost 7 bases and J 1 base, leaving 8 bases between the germline ends. The CDR3 loop spans 12 amino acids. Per the germline V gene, CDR1 is MDHEN and CDR2 is SYDVKM. The CDR3 here is CASNSGSYEQYF. The CDR3 coding sequence is TGTGCCAGCAACAGCGGGTCCTACGAGCAGTACTTC.

Turning to this clonotype: A much larger clone is a single base away; this may be a read error. V is TRBV7-2 and J is TRBJ1-5, with D perhaps TRBD1 (5 bases). The CDR3 is 15 residues long. The germline gives CDR1 SGHTA, CDR2 FQGNSA. The chain's CDR3 is CASSSPTGVNQPRHF. The CDR3 coding sequence is TGTGCCAGCAGCTCCCCTACAGGCGTCAATCAGCCCCGGCATTTT.

This clonotype was seen more than once but under ten times. The genes are TRBV20-1 and TRBJ2-7, with D maybe TRBD1 (6 bases). This CDR3 is 12 amino acids long. CDR1 is DFQATT and CDR2 is SNEGSKA in the germline V gene (reference sequence). Trimming took 7 bases from V and 0 from J, leaving 10 bases between them. CDR3 in DNA: TGCAGTGTCCAGGGGAGCTCCTACGAGCAGTACTTC. Its protein product is CSVQGSSYEQYF.

This clonotype came up many times. The chain combines TRBV12-3 or TRBV12-4 with TRBJ2-7, with 8 nucleotides matching TRBD2. The CDR3 spans 15 residues. V lost 3 bases and J lost 7; bases outside the gene matches: 11. In DNA, the CDR3 is TGTGCCAGCAGTTTTATGGGGGACGGCGGGGGGGAGCAGTACTTC. Amino acids: CASSFMGDGGGEQYF.

This clonotype was seen many times. The CDR3 DNA reads TGTGCCAGCAGTAGTAGCGGGGGTCCGGCAGAGACCCAGTACTTC. It encodes CASSSSGGPAETQYF. The rearrangement links TRBV2 to TRBJ2-5, with TRBD2 matching over 9 bases. The CDR3 is made up of 15 amino acids. Germline trimming cut 5 bases from V and 4 bases from J; bases unmatched to any gene: 8. The V gene's germline CDR1 is SNHLY and CDR2 FYNNEI.

V gene TRBV29-1 combines with J gene TRBJ2-5; D possibly corresponds to TRBD2 (6 bases). V was clipped by 4 bases and J by 5 bases, with 11 bases between them. The CDR3 extends over 12 amino acids. Per germline, CDR1 SQVTM and CDR2 ANQGSEA. CDR3 in DNA: TGCAGCGTTGTGGGACTCGAGGAGACCCAGTACTTC. It codes for CSVVGLEETQYF.

This chain connects TRBV20-1 to TRBJ2-5; possible D gene TRBD1, 6 bases. Germline V gives CDR1 DFQATT, CDR2 SNEGSKA (reference sequence). The CDR3 has 14 amino acids. V lost 4 bases to trimming and J lost 4 bases, with 16 bases between them. The CDR3: CSAKPGVTPETQYF. CDR3 bases: TGCAGTGCTAAGCCAGGGGTCACCCCAGAGACCCAGTACTTC.

To note about this clonotype: Just one base apart from a much larger clone, this may be a read error. The conserved phenylalanine or tryptophan normally closing the CDR3 is absent here, so this likely arose from a read error. This rearrangement joins TRBV7-8 to TRBJ2-5; D is possibly TRBD1 or TRBD2 (5 bases each). The CDR3 runs 14 residues. The ends were cut back, 3 bases at V and 2 bases at J, with 10 bases in the middle. CDR1 SGHVS and CDR2 FQNEAQ come from the germline V gene. The CDR3 bases are TGTGCCAGCAGCTTCCGGGACGGACAAGAGACCCAGTACCTC. Amino acids: CASSFRDGQETQYL.

Points on this clonotype: In this CDR3 the conserved last residue, phenylalanine or tryptophan, is missing, so a read error is likely. The chain joins TRBV6-1 to TRBJ1-6; 11 bases line up with TRBD1. V was clipped by 4 bases and J by 7 bases; unmatched bases: 9. CDR3 length: 17 amino acids. CDR1 and CDR2 (germline): MNHNS, SASEGT. CDR3 bases: TGTGCCAGCAGTGCCACTGCATGGGACAGGGGGAATTCACCCCTCCACCTT. Translated, it gives CASSATAWDRGNSPLHL.

This clonotype was detected ten times or more. The chain uses TRBV4-2 and TRBJ2-2; D may be TRBD2 (6 bases). Between the trimmed V and J ends, which lost 3 bases and 3 bases, there was a span of 8 bases. The germline CDR1 and CDR2 sequences are LGHNA and YNFKEQ. The CDR3 is made up of 14 amino acids. The DNA of the CDR3 is TGTGCCAGCAGCCAGCGGGGTGACACCGGGGAGCTGTTTTTT. Its translation: CASSQRGDTGELFF.

The table lists this clonotype with many counts. The chain recombines TRBV10-3 with TRBJ1-1, with D perhaps matching TRBD1 (5 bases). The germline gives CDR1 ENHRY, CDR2 SYGVKD. V lost 5 bases, J lost 0 bases, and 10 bases lay in between. The CDR3 spans 14 residues. The CDR3 sequence is CAISPTALNTEAFF. The CDR3 nucleotides read TGTGCCATCAGTCCGACAGCTTTGAACACTGAAGCTTTCTTT.

At least ten counts were recorded for this clonotype. The rearrangement uses TRBV11-2 and TRBJ2-1; unclear D gene. The V end lost 1 base, the J end lost 6 bases, and 16 bases lay between the germline ends. The CDR3 sequence is 16 residues long. The germline V gene encodes CDR1 SGHAT and CDR2 FQNNGV. CDR3 nucleotide sequence: TGTGCCAGCAGCTTAGGAGGTGGATCCTTACGCAATGAGCAGTTCTTC. Its protein is CASSLGGGSLRNEQFF. The variable domain in full, with the rest retrieved from reference TRBV11-2 and TRBJ2-1, is EAGVAQSPRYKIIEKRQSVAFWCNPISGHATLYWYQQILGQGPKLLIQFQNNGVVDDSQLPKDRFSAERLKGVDSTLKIQPAKLEDSAVYLCASSLGGGSLRNEQFFGPGTRLTVL.

This clonotype was observed at least ten times. This sequence joins TRBV19 and TRBJ2-1; D perhaps matches TRBD2 (7 bases). The CDR3 is made up of 16 amino acids. V was cut by 4 bases and J by 0 bases, with 13 bases left in between. CDR1 LNHDA and CDR2 SQIVND come from the germline V gene (reference sequence). The CDR3 reads CASSKLGGLSYNEQFF. CDR3 nucleotides: TGTGCCAGTAGTAAACTCGGGGGGCTCTCCTACAATGAGCAGTTCTTC.

The sample holds many counts of this clonotype. The J gene is TRBJ2-1, the V gene TRBV29-1, with D uncertain. Germline V gene lookup returns CDR1 SQVTM and CDR2 ANQGSEA. V was shortened by 5 bases and J by 4 bases, with 6 bases between the two germline ends. The CDR3 contains 11 residues. CDR3 sequence reads: CSVSGYNEQFF. CDR3 DNA: TGCAGCGTTTCCGGGTACAATGAGCAGTTCTTC.

This clonotype was seen repeatedly, ten times or more. The chain links TRBV20-1 to TRBJ2-7; TRBD2 might be the D (5 bases). CDR1 DFQATT and CDR2 SNEGSKA come from the germline V gene (reference sequence). The V end was cut by 0 bases, the J end by 2 bases, with 14 bases between. CDR3 length: 15 amino acids. CDR3 amino acids: CSARDGIALTYEQYF. The CDR3 DNA is TGCAGTGCTAGAGATGGCATAGCGCTTACCTACGAGCAGTACTTC.

This clonotype turned up a few times. Here the CDR3 reads CASSRTGENGYTF. The DNA for the CDR3 is TGTGCCAGTAGTCGGACAGGGGAGAATGGCTACACCTTC. This chain uses TRBV19 with TRBJ1-2; 9 nucleotides line up with TRBD1. Losses at the gene ends were 5 bases for V and 6 bases for J; bases not matched to a gene: 4. This CDR3 is 13 amino acids long. Per germline, CDR1 LNHDA and CDR2 SQIVND (reference sequence).

This clonotype was picked up many times. The CDR3 is CASSLASTDVETQYF. CDR3 nucleotides: TGTGCCAGCAGTTTGGCAAGCACAGACGTGGAGACCCAGTACTTC. The chain has TRBV28 and TRBJ2-5; D is ambiguous. This CDR3 has 15 amino acids. V shed 3 bases and J shed 5 bases, with 16 bases lying between them. Germline loops: CDR1 MDHEN, CDR2 SYDVKM.

There are many counts of this clonotype. The V gene is TRBV29-1, the J gene TRBJ2-5, with 16 bases fitting TRBD2. The CDR3 covers 16 residues. Looked up from germline, CDR1 is SQVTM and CDR2 is ANQGSEA. The V segment lost 4 bases and the J segment 5 bases; nucleotides outside the gene matches: 7. CDR3 sequence (DNA): TGCAGCGTTGTGGGGGGACTAGCGGGGGGGAAGGAGACCCAGTACTTC. Its protein is CSVVGGLAGGKETQYF. The variable domain in full, completed from reference TRBV29-1 and TRBJ2-5, reads SAVISQKPSRDICQRGTSLTIQCQVDSQVTMMFWYRQQPGQSLTLIATANQGSEATYESGFVIDKFPISRPNLTFSTLTVSNMSPEDSSIYLCSVVGGLAGGKETQYFGPGTRLLVL.